The clone carrying this T cell receptor beta chain was counted only a few times. Its target is not known. Germline CDR1 and CDR2: LNHDA and SQIVND (reference sequence). V was pared by 8 bases and J by 4 bases, with 3 bases of the junction left unmatched. This CDR3 has 12 residues. This sample was taken from a study of post-analysis software for immune sequencing data. As for the study in general: Relapsing-remitting, secondary progressive and progressive-relapsing courses of multiple sclerosis were included.

Regarding the study as a whole: Comparison of patients with controls showed five TRBV segments more frequent in patients, TRBV5-6, TRBV5-1 and TRBV20-1 among them. A significant reduction in normalized Chao1 diversity was observed in multiple sclerosis patients versus controls.

The TCR beta cDNA libraries carried unique molecular identifiers. In TCRdb, the PCR reads were re-called with MiXCR into one record per CDR3 protein. This sample carries some 500,000 distinct CDR3 sequences, around 40% of them seen once, and the ten largest clones take 12%. Input material: blood. This receptor was taken from a girl aged 10 to 17 with multiple sclerosis. The chain is built from TRBV19 and TRBJ2-7; 9 bases align to TRBD1. CDR3 nucleotides: TGTGCCAGTCAGGACAGGGGTTACGAGCAGTACTTC. It is translated as CASQDRGYEQYF.